This T cell receptor beta chain was obtained from a study of T cell changes during pregnancy in multiple sclerosis. TCRdb's copy holds only in-frame clones and misses some; the assay was immunoSEQ multiplex PCR. Of roughly 32,000 clones listed, more than 75% are singletons. Germline lookup yields CDR1 SSHAT and CDR2 FNYEAQ (reference sequence). The CDR3 is 15 residues long. The table lists this clone with a count of one. At one boundary the junction diverges from the germline segment, which might be a read error. This sequence was found in a female donor in good health, enrolled as a control in a pregnancy study. The material sequenced was CD4+ T cells from peripheral blood mononuclear cells, taken in the second trimester of pregnancy. This chain links TRBV7-7 with TRBJ2-5; 7 bases are a match to TRBD1. CDR3 sequence reads: CASSLGGSLKETQYF. CDR3 DNA: TGTGCTAGCAGCTTAGGGGGCAGCCTAAAAGAGACCCAGTACTTC. Looking up the rest from reference TRBV7-7 and TRBJ2-5 gives the full variable domain: GAGVSQSPRYKVTKRGQDVTLRCDPISSHATLYWYQQALGQGPEFLTYFNYEAQPDKSGLPSDRFSAERPEGSISTLTIQRTEQRDSAMYRCASSLGGSLKETQYFGPGTRLLVL.